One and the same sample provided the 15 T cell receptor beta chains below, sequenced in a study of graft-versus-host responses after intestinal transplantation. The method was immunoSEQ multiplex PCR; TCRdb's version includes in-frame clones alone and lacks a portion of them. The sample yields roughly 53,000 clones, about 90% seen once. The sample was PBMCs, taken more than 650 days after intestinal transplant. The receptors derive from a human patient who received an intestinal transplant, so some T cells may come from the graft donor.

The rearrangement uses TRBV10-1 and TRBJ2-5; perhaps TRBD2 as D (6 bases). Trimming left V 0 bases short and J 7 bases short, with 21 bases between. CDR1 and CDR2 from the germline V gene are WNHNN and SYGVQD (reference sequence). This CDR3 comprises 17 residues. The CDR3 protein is CASSESGGRDPVGTQYF. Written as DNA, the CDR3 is TGCGCCAGCAGTGAGTCGGGAGGCAGGGACCCCGTCGGGACCCAGTACTTC.

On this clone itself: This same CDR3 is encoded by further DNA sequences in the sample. The DNA of the CDR3 is TGTGCCAGCAGCGCGCTACAGGGCACTAGCTATGGCTACACCTTC. Encoded protein: CASSALQGTSYGYTF. V is TRBV9 and J is TRBJ1-2, with D possibly matching TRBD1 (6 bases). Deletions cut 3 bases from V and 4 bases from J, with 16 bases between. Germline CDR1 and CDR2: SGDLS and YYNGEE. CDR3 length: 15 amino acids.

The CDR3 sequence is CASRRDFGNTEAFF. The CDR3, as DNA: TGTGCCAGCAGGAGGGATTTCGGGAACACTGAAGCTTTCTTT. The rearrangement links TRBV6-5 to TRBJ1-1; D is uncertain. Trimming stripped 6 bases from V and 1 base from J, with 12 bases between. The CDR3 runs 14 residues. CDR1 and CDR2 (germline): MNHEY, SVGAGI.

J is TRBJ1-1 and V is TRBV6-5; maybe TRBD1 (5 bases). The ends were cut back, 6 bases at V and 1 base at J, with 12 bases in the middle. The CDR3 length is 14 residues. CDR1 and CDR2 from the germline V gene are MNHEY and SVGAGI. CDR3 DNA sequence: TGTGCCAGCAGCTTTAGGGGAGGGAACACTGAAGCTTTCTTT. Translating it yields CASSFRGGNTEAFF.

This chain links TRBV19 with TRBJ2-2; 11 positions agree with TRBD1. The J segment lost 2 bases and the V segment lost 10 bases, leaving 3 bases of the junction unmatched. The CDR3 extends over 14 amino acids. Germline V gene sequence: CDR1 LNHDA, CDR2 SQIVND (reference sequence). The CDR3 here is CATGTGGNTGELFF. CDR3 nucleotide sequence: TGTGCCACCGGGACAGGGGGTAACACCGGGGAGCTGTTTTTT.

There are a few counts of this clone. CDR3 coding DNA: TGCAGCGGGAGGAGGGGAGAGGCCGGGGAGCTGTTTTTT. Protein sequence: CSGRRGEAGELFF. The chain couples TRBV29-1 to TRBJ2-2; D possibly corresponds to TRBD2 (6 bases). The CDR3 runs to 13 residues. The V end was cut by 7 bases, the J end by 6 bases, with 15 bases between. Germline V gene data show CDR1 as SQVTM and CDR2 as ANQGSEA.

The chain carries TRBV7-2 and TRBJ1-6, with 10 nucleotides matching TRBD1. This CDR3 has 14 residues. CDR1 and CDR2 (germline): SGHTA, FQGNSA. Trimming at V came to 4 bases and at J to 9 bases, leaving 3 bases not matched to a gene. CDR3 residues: CASSWGQGFSPLHF. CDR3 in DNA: TGTGCCAGCAGCTGGGGACAGGGGTTTTCACCCCTCCACTTT.

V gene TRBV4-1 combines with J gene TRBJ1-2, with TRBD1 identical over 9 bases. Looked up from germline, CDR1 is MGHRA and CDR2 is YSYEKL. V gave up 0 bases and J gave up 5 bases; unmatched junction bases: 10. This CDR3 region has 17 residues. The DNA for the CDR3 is TGCGCCAGCAGCCAAGAATACGGGACAGGGCCTGCGTATGGCTACACCTTC. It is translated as CASSQEYGTGPAYGYTF.

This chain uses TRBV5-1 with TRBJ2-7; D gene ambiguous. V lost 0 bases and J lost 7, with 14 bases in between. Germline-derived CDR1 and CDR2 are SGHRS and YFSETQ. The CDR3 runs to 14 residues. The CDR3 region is CASSLGRMMGEQYF. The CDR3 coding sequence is TGCGCCAGCAGCTTGGGACGGATGATGGGAGAGCAGTACTTC. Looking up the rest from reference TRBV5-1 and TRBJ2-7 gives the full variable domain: KAGVTQTPRYLIKTRGQQVTLSCSPISGHRSVSWYQQTPGQGLQFLFEYFSETQRNKGNFPGRFSGRQFSNSRSEMNVSTLELGDSALYLCASSLGRMMGEQYFGPGTRLTVT.

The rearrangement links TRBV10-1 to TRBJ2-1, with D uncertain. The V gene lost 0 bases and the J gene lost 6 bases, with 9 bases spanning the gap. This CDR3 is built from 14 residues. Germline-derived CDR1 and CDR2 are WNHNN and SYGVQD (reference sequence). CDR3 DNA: TGCGCCAGCAGTGAGTCGAGAGCCGGCAATGAGCAGTTCTTC. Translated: CASSESRAGNEQFF.

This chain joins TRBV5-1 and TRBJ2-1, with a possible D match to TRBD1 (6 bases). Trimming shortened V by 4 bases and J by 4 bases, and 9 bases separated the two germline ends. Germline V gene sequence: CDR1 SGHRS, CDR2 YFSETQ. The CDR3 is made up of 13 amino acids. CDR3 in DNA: TGCGCCAGCAGCACGGACAGATACAATGAGCAGTTCTTC. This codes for CASSTDRYNEQFF.

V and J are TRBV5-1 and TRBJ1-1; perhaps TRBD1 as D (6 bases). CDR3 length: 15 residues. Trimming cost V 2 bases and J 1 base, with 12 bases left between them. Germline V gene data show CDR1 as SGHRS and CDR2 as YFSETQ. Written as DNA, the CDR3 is TGCGCCAGCAGCTTATCCGGGACACCGAACACTGAAGCTTTCTTT. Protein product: CASSLSGTPNTEAFF.

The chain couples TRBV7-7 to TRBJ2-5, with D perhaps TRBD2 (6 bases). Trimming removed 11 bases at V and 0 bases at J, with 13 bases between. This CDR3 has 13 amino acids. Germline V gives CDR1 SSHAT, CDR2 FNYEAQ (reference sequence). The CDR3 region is CAVGRGYQETQYF. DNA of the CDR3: TGTGCCGTCGGGCGGGGATACCAAGAGACCCAGTACTTC.

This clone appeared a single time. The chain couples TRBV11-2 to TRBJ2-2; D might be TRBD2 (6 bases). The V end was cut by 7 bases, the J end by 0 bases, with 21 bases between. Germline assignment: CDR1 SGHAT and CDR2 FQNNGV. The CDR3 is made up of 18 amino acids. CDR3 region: CASIQSGWGVTNTGELFF. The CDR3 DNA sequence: TGTGCCAGCATCCAAAGTGGTTGGGGGGTAACGAACACCGGGGAGCTGTTTTTT.

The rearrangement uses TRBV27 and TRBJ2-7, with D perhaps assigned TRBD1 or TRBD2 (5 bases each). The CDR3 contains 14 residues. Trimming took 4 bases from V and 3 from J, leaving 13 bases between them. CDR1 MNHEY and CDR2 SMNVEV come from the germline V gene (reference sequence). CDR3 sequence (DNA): TGTGCCAGCAGTTCGGGGCGGACCTACTACGAGCAGTACTTC. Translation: CASSSGRTYYEQYF.